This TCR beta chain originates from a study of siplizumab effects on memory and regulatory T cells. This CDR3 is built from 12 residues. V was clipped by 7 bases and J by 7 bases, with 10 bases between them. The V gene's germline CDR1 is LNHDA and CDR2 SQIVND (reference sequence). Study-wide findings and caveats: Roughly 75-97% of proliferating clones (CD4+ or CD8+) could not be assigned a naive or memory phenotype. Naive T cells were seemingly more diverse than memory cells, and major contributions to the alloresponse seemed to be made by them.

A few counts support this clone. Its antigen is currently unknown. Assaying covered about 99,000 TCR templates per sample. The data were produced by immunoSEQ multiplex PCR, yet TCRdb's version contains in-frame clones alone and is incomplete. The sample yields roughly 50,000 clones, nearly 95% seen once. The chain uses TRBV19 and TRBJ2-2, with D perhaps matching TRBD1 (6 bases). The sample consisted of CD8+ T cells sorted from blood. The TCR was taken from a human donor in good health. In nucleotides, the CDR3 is TGTGCCAGTATGGGGGCAGGCGGGGAGCTGTTTTTT. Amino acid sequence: CASMGAGGELFF.